Below, one T cell receptor (beta chain) is given with its context. Its antigen is still unknown. This CDR3 region has 16 residues. CDR1 is KGHSH and CDR2 is LQKENI in the germline V gene. V shed 8 bases and J shed 0 bases, with 20 bases lying between them. Produced via immunoSEQ multiplex PCR; TCRdb's table is partial and in-frame only. The sample holds hundreds of thousands of clones, about 77% seen once. These data originate in a study of cytotoxic CD8 clonotypes in ibrutinib-treated CLL. At the level of the study: Response specimens were obtained following a median treatment duration of approximately 13 months, with a range of 6 to 36. Study findings and constraints: Increased clonality at ibrutinib response gave way to a return toward baseline at progression.

This sequence was found in a human donor with chronic lymphocytic leukemia. V usage is TRBV18 and J usage is TRBJ2-7; D may be TRBD2 (7 bases). Sequencing was performed on PBMCs, taken before ibrutinib treatment. The CDR3 reads CASPRGKGGGSYEQYF. CDR3 in DNA: TGTGCCAGCCCACGGGGTAAGGGAGGGGGCTCCTACGAGCAGTACTTC.